This TCR beta chain was identified in a study of PD-1 blockade in classical Hodgkin lymphoma. All the patients suffered relapse after autologous stem cell transplantation, and brentuximab vedotin exposure differed. Details on this clone: At one boundary the junction diverges from the germline segment, which might be a read error.

Assay used: immunoSEQ multiplex PCR; TCRdb lists only in-frame clones, some missing. This sample has tens of thousands of clones, with 90% to 95% found just once. This sequence originates from a human donor with classical Hodgkin lymphoma. This specimen was peripheral blood mononuclear cells (PBMCs), taken at baseline.

The CDR3 region is CASSIHPGSIQPQHF. DNA for the CDR3: TGTGCCAGTAGTATCCACCCCGGGAGCATTCAGCCCCAGCATTTT. The rearrangement joins TRBV19 to TRBJ1-5; unclear D gene. Germline assignment: CDR1 LNHDA and CDR2 SQIVND (reference sequence). The CDR3 spans 15 residues.